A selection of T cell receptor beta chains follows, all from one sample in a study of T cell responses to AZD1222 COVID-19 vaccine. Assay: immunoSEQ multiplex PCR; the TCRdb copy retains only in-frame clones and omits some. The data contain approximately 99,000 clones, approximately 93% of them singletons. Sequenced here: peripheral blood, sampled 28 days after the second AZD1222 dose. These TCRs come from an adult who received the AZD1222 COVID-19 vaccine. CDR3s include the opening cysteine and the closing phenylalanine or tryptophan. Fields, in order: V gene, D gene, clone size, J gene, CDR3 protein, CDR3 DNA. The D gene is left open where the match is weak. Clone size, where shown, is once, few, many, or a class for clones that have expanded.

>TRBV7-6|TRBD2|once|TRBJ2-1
CASSLASSGTYNEQFF
TGTGCCAGCAGCTTAGCCTCTAGCGGGACCTACAATGAGCAGTTCTTC
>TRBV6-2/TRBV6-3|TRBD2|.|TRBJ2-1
CASSRGLAPIGEQFF
TGTGCCAGCAGTCGAGGACTAGCCCCCATTGGTGAGCAGTTCTTC
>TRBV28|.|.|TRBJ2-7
CASSPGTFSYEQYF
TGTGCCAGCAGTCCTGGGACTTTTTCCTACGAGCAGTACTTC
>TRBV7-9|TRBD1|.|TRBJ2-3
CASSLGAGQGRTDTQYF
TGTGCCAGCAGCTTAGGGGCCGGACAGGGAAGGACAGATACGCAGTATTTT
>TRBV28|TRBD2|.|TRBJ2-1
CASSIRLAGEVEQFF
TGTGCCAGCAGTATTAGACTAGCGGGAGAGGTTGAGCAGTTCTTC
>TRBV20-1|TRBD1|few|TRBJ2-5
CSAHRGETQYF
TGCAGTGCTCACAGGGGTGAGACCCAGTACTTC
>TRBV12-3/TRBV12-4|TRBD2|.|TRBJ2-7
CASSVDSGRAEYF
TGTGCCAGCAGTGTAGATAGCGGGAGGGCGGAGTACTTC
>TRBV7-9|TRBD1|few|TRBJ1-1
CASSARQGNTEAFF
TGTGCCAGCAGCGCCCGACAGGGTAACACTGAAGCTTTCTTT
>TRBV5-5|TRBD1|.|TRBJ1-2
CASSFRTGDGYTF
TGTGCCAGCAGCTTCCGGACAGGGGATGGCTACACCTTC
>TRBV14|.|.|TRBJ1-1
CASSRFGLNTEAFF
TGTGCCAGCAGCCGCTTCGGGCTGAACACTGAAGCTTTCTTT
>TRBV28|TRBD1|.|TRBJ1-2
CASIRDRGGGYTF
TGTGCCAGCATACGGGACAGGGGTGGTGGCTACACCTTC
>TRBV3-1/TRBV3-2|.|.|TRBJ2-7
CASSLRGAGAKIYEQYF
TGTGCCAGCAGCCTGCGGGGTGCCGGGGCGAAGATATACGAGCAGTACTTC
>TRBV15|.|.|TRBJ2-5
CATSRDRGPETQYF
TGTGCCACCAGCAGAGATCGGGGGCCAGAGACCCAGTACTTC
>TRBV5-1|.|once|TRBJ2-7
CASSPLTTYEQYF
TGCGCCAGCAGCCCCCTGACTACCTACGAGCAGTACTTC
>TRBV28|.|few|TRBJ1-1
CASSSGALNTEAFF
TGTGCCAGCAGTTCGGGGGCCCTGAACACTGAAGCTTTCTTT
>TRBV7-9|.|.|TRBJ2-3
CASSLYGQGGDTQYF
TGTGCCAGCAGCTTATATGGGCAGGGGGGAGATACGCAGTATTTT
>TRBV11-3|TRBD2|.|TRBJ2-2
CASSLYSGANTGELFF
TGTGCCAGCAGCCTTTATAGCGGGGCGAACACCGGGGAGCTGTTTTTT
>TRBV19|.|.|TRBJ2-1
CASSMSGLFYNEQFF
TGTGCCAGTAGTATGAGCGGGTTATTCTACAATGAGCAGTTCTTC
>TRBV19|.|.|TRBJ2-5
CASSNTGTRGETQYF
TGTGCCAGTAGTAACACCGGGACCCGGGGAGAGACCCAGTACTTC
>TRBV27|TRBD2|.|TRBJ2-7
CASALAGVIYEQYF
TGTGCCAGTGCTCTAGCGGGAGTAATCTACGAGCAGTACTTC
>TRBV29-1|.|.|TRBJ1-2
CSVETEGGYTF
TGCAGCGTTGAAACAGAGGGTGGCTACACCTTC
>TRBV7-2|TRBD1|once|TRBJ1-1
CASSDRGLSEAFF
TGTGCCAGCAGTGACAGGGGGCTCTCTGAAGCTTTCTTT
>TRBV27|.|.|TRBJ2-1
CASSLRETNEQFF
TGTGCCAGCAGTTTACGGGAGACTAATGAGCAGTTCTTC
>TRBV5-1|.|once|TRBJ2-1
CASSMNYNEQFF
TGCGCCAGCAGCATGAACTACAATGAGCAGTTCTTC
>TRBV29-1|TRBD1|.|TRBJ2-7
CSVEGTGGYEQYF
TGCAGCGTTGAAGGGACAGGGGGCTACGAGCAGTACTTC
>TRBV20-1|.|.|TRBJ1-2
CSASGPAPQTGYTF
TGCAGTGCTAGTGGGCCAGCTCCACAAACAGGCTACACCTTC
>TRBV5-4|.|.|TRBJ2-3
CASSPVIAKSTDTQYF
TGTGCCAGCAGCCCGGTGATAGCCAAGTCCACAGATACGCAGTATTTT
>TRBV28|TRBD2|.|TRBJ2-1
CASSFIAGSYNEQFF
TGTGCCAGCAGTTTTATAGCGGGATCCTACAATGAGCAGTTCTTC
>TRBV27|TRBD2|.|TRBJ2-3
CASSESGNTQYF
TGTGCCAGCAGTGAAAGCGGGAATACGCAGTATTTT
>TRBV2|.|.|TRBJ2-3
CASRNGAGDTQYF
TGTGCCAGCAGGAATGGGGCGGGTGATACGCAGTATTTT
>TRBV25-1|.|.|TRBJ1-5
CASSEGGASNQPQHF
TGTGCCAGCAGTGAGGGGGGGGCGAGCAATCAGCCCCAGCATTTT
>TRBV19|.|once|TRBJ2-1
CASSITSDSYNEQFF
TGTGCCAGTAGTATAACATCTGACTCCTACAATGAGCAGTTCTTC
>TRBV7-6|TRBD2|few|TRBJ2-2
CASSSQTNPGGTANTGELFF
TGTGCCAGCAGCTCGCAAACCAACCCCGGGGGGACGGCGAACACCGGGGAGCTGTTTTTT
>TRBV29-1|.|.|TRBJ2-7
CSVEEREYTEQYF
TGCAGCGTTGAAGAAAGAGAGTACACCGAGCAGTACTTC
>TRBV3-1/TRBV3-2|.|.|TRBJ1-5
CASSQRHGGNQPQHF
TGTGCCAGCAGCCAAAGACATGGCGGCAATCAGCCCCAGCATTTT
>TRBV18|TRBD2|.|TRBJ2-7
CASTGTSGNYEQYF
TGTGCCAGCACAGGGACTAGCGGGAACTACGAGCAGTACTTC
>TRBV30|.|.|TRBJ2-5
CAWSRSETQYF
TGTGCCTGGAGTCGGTCGGAGACCCAGTACTTC
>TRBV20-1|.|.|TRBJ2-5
CSASGATQYF
TGCAGTGCTAGTGGCGCGACCCAGTACTTC
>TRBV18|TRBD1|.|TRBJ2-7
CASSPQGALSYEQYF
TGTGCCAGCTCACCCCAGGGGGCATTGTCCTACGAGCAGTACTTC
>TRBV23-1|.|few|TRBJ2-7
CASNRYEQYF
TGCGCCAGCAACAGGTACGAGCAGTACTTC
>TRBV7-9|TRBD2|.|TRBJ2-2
CASSFSGRAGELFF
TGTGCCAGCAGCTTCTCTGGGAGGGCCGGGGAGCTGTTTTTT
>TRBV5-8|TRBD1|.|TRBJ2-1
CASSGYRGITGNEQFF
TGTGCCAGCAGCGGGTACAGGGGGATCACAGGGAATGAGCAGTTCTTC
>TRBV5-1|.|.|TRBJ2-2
CASSLGTLNTGELFF
TGCGCCAGCAGCCTGGGGACTCTTAACACCGGGGAGCTGTTTTTT
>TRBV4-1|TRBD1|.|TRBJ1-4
CASSQGDRDRGQKLFF
TGCGCCAGCAGCCAAGGAGATCGGGACAGGGGTCAAAAACTGTTTTTT
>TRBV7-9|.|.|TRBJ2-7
CASSPPGSYEQYF
TGTGCCAGCAGCCCACCCGGCTCTTACGAGCAGTACTTC
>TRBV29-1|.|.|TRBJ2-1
CSVEAGASAYNEQFF
TGCAGCGTTGAAGCGGGGGCGTCTGCCTACAATGAGCAGTTCTTC
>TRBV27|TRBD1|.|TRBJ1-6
CASSLTGTGRKSPLHF
TGTGCCAGCAGTCTGACCGGGACAGGGAGGAAGTCACCCCTCCACTTT
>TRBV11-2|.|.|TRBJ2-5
CASSFDRTQETQYF
TGTGCCAGCAGCTTCGACAGGACCCAAGAGACCCAGTACTTC
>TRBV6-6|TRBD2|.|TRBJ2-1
CASSQDAPGLALSSYNEQFF
TGTGCCAGCAGCCAGGACGCCCCGGGACTAGCGTTAAGCTCCTACAATGAGCAGTTCTTC
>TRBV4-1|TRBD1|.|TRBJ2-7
CASSPGRVYGTGNDEQYF
TGCGCCAGCAGCCCCGGCCGTGTCTACGGGACAGGGAACGACGAGCAGTACTTC
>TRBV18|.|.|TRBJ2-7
CASTGSNGAYEQYF
TGTGCCAGCACCGGGTCAAACGGGGCCTACGAGCAGTACTTC
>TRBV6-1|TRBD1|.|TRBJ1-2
CASSEFLGTGVDGYTF
TGTGCCAGCAGTGAATTTCTCGGGACAGGGGTGGACGGCTACACCTTC
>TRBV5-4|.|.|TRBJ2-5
CASSLVGSQETQYF
TGTGCCAGCAGCTTGGTGGGCAGCCAAGAGACCCAGTACTTC
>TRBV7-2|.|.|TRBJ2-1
CASSSPLEGAGPYNEQFF
TGTGCCAGCAGCTCCCCATTGGAAGGGGCGGGCCCCTACAATGAGCAGTTCTTC
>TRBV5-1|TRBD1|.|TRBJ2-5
CASTETGTETQYF
TGCGCCAGCACCGAGACAGGGACGGAGACCCAGTACTTC
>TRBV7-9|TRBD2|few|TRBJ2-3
CASSNRDYTDTQYF
TGTGCCAGCAGCAACCGGGACTACACAGATACGCAGTATTTT
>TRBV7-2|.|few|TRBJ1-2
CASRLVQGATTF
TGTGCCAGCAGATTAGTTCAGGGTGCTACCACCTTC